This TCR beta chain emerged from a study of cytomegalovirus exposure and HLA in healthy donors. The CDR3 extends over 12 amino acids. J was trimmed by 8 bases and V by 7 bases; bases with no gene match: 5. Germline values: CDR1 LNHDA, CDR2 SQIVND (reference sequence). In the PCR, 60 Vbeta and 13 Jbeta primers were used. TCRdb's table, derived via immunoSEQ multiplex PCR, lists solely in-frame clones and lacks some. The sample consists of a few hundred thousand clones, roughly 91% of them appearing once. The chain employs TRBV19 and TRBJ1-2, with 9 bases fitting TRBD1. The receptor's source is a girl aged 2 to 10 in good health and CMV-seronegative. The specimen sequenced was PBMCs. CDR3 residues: CASTQGAEGYTF. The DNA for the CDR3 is TGTGCCAGTACACAGGGGGCTGAGGGCTACACCTTC.